This T cell receptor beta chain was retrieved from a study of T cell responses to AZD1222 COVID-19 vaccine. Study outcomes and limitations: The CD4 TCRs associated with vaccination extended across spike and predominated at 160-218 and 743-854.

Points on this clone: Its antigen is unknown.

Measured with immunoSEQ multiplex PCR; TCRdb has only the in-frame clones, and not every one. Seen here are about 150,000 clones, more than 85% observed once, and the top ten hold about 1.3%. CDR3 length equals 15 residues. Germline CDR1 KGHSH, CDR2 LQKENI. Deletions cut 6 bases from V and 5 bases from J, with 17 bases between. Sequenced here: peripheral blood, sampled on day 0 of AZD1222 vaccination. The J gene is TRBJ2-1, the V gene TRBV18, with D maybe TRBD2 (6 bases). This clonotype was obtained from an adult in good health. CDR3 region: CASSPVSGGNNEQFF. The CDR3 DNA reads TGTGCCAGCTCTCCAGTGAGTGGGGGGAACAATGAGCAGTTCTTC.